These 14 T cell receptor beta chains were sequenced from one sample in a study of cytomegalovirus exposure and HLA in healthy donors. Primers included in the PCR were 60 Vbeta and 13 Jbeta primers. Some clones are missing from TCRdb's copy, which holds only in-frame ones; the method was immunoSEQ multiplex PCR. The table includes about 35,000 clones, approximately 80% detected once. The sequenced sample consisted of PBMCs. Receptors were obtained from a male donor in good health and CMV-seronegative.

The V call is TRBV13, the J call TRBJ2-7; 9 bases are a match to TRBD2. Looked up from germline, CDR1 is PRHDT and CDR2 is FYEKMQ (reference sequence). V shed 0 bases, J shed 4 bases, and the junction held 4 bases outside the gene matches. This CDR3 has 15 amino acids. The CDR3 coding sequence is TGTGCCAGCAGCTTAGGGGTTAGCGGGGGTTACGAGCAGTACTTC. Its protein product is CASSLGVSGGYEQYF. Looking up the rest from reference TRBV13 and TRBJ2-7 gives the full variable domain: AAGVIQSPRHLIKEKRETATLKCYPIPRHDTVYWYQQGPGQDPQFLISFYEKMQSDKGSIPDRFSAQQFSDYHSELNMSSLELGDSALYFCASSLGVSGGYEQYFGPGTRLTVT.

The genes are TRBV28 and TRBJ2-3; D is unresolved. Germline V gene data show CDR1 as MDHEN and CDR2 as SYDVKM. The CDR3 contains 15 residues. V was pared by 3 bases and J by 2 bases, with 12 bases between. The CDR3 region is CASSLGSHVTDTQYF. The CDR3 nucleotides are TGTGCCAGCAGTTTGGGTAGCCACGTCACAGATACGCAGTATTTT. The entire variable domain, with the rest obtained from reference TRBV28 and TRBJ2-3, is as follows: DVKVTQSSRYLVKRTGEKVFLECVQDMDHENMFWYRQDPGLGLRLIYFSYDVKMKEKGDIPEGYSVSREKKERFSLILESASTNQTSMYLCASSLGSHVTDTQYFGPGTRLTVL.

The chain couples TRBV18 to TRBJ2-1, with TRBD2 matching 15 bases. The length of the CDR3 is 16 residues. Trimming cost V 4 bases and J 7 bases; bases outside gene matches: 5. Germline-derived CDR1 and CDR2 are KGHSH and LQKENI. The CDR3 loop reads CASSRGLAGGKNEQFF. The CDR3 bases are TGTGCCAGCTCACGGGGACTAGCGGGAGGCAAAAATGAGCAGTTCTTC.

The chain recombines TRBV13 with TRBJ1-2; possibly TRBD1 for D (6 bases). This CDR3 has 15 amino acids. Germline V gene sequence: CDR1 PRHDT, CDR2 FYEKMQ (reference sequence). V was cut by 4 bases and J by 6 bases, with 18 bases left in between. The CDR3 coding sequence is TGTGCCAGCAGCTCAAGAGAGGGGGAAGTAAATGGCTACACCTTC. It specifies CASSSREGEVNGYTF.

The chain combines TRBV9 with TRBJ2-2, with 9 bases matching TRBD2. This CDR3 contains 16 residues. Trimming at V came to 3 bases and at J to 7 bases, leaving 10 bases not matched to a gene. The germline V gene encodes CDR1 SGDLS and CDR2 YYNGEE. The CDR3: CASSAEGGLASGELFF. The CDR3 nucleotides are TGTGCCAGCAGCGCGGAAGGGGGACTAGCCAGCGGGGAGCTGTTTTTT.

The chain has TRBV7-2 and TRBJ2-7, with a tentative D call TRBD2 (6 bases). Germline CDR1 and CDR2: SGHTA and FQGNSA. The CDR3 totals 16 residues. V lost 0 bases and J lost 7, with 19 bases in between. CDR3 DNA: TGTGCCAGCAGCTTAGCGCTGGGAGGTACCGGTCGGGAGCAGTACTTC. Amino acids: CASSLALGGTGREQYF.

There are a few counts of this clone. The chain links TRBV6-5 to TRBJ1-1; 8 bases match TRBD1. This CDR3 has 12 residues. Germline-derived CDR1 and CDR2 are MNHEY and SVGAGI. J gave up 8 bases and V 4 bases, and 3 bases lay outside the gene matches. The CDR3 DNA reads TGTGCCAGCAGTTCCCGGACAGGGGAAGCTTTCTTT. Its translation is CASSSRTGEAFF.

This clone was seen only once. The rearrangement links TRBV5-1 to TRBJ1-1, with 8 positions matching TRBD1. Trimming took 5 bases from V and 5 from J; bases not matched to a gene: 8. Germline V CDR1 and CDR2: SGHRS, YFSETQ. This CDR3 has 14 amino acids. Here the CDR3 DNA reads TGCGCCAGCAGGTTTGACAGGGGAGGTACTGAAGCTTTCTTT. Amino acid sequence: CASRFDRGGTEAFF.

V gene TRBV5-4 combines with J gene TRBJ2-3; D gene uncertain. Trimming cost V 2 bases and J 3 bases, with 7 bases left between them. CDR1 is SGHNT, CDR2 YYREEE, per germline (reference sequence). This CDR3 spans 13 amino acids. DNA for the CDR3: TGTGCCAGCAGCTTACTACTTACAGATACGCAGTATTTT. Its translation: CASSLLLTDTQYF. Supplemented by reference TRBV5-4 and TRBJ2-3, the full variable domain reads ETGVTQSPTHLIKTRGQQVTLRCSSQSGHNTVSWYQQALGQGPQFIFQYYREEENGRGNFPPRFSGLQFPNYSSELNVNALELDDSALYLCASSLLLTDTQYFGPGTRLTVL.

The CDR3 is CASGVDRDPGNTIYF. The DNA of the CDR3 is TGCGCCAGCGGGGTGGACCGGGATCCTGGAAACACCATATATTTT. This rearrangement joins TRBV5-1 to TRBJ1-3; D gene ambiguous. Trimming left V 7 bases short and J 2 bases short, with 16 bases between. The CDR3 totals 15 residues. The germline gives CDR1 SGHRS, CDR2 YFSETQ.

V and J are TRBV6-1 and TRBJ1-2; D may be TRBD1 (5 bases). V was pared by 5 bases and J by 8 bases, with 18 bases between. This CDR3 has 14 residues. The germline gives CDR1 MNHNS, CDR2 SASEGT. The CDR3 sequence: CASSSLQAGGGYTF. Written as DNA, the CDR3 is TGTGCCAGCAGTAGCTTACAGGCGGGGGGGGGCTACACCTTC.

V gene TRBV29-1 combines with J gene TRBJ2-1; D is uncertain. Germline-derived CDR1 and CDR2 are SQVTM and ANQGSEA. V dropped 4 bases and J dropped 2 bases, with 12 bases sitting between them. This CDR3 is built from 14 residues. CDR3 protein: CSVVTISAYNEQFF. In nucleotides, the CDR3 is TGCAGCGTTGTAACTATATCGGCCTACAATGAGCAGTTCTTC.

This chain connects TRBV5-4 to TRBJ2-1; TRBD1 matches at 7 bases. Germline V gene data show CDR1 as SGHNT and CDR2 as YYREEE (reference sequence). Trimming removed 4 bases from V and 4 bases from J; junction bases left unmatched: 5. The CDR3 has 14 residues. For the CDR3, the DNA is TGTGCCAGCAGCCCCGGGACAGAGTACAATGAGCAGTTCTTC. Translation: CASSPGTEYNEQFF.

This clone came up once. V gene TRBV2 combines with J gene TRBJ1-5; TRBD1 is a possible D gene (5 bases). The CDR3 sequence is 14 residues long. V was shortened by 4 bases and J by 4 bases, with 11 bases between the two germline ends. The germline gives CDR1 SNHLY, CDR2 FYNNEI. The CDR3: CASSGTIANQPQHF. As DNA, the CDR3 is TGTGCCAGCAGTGGGACAATAGCAAATCAGCCCCAGCATTTT.